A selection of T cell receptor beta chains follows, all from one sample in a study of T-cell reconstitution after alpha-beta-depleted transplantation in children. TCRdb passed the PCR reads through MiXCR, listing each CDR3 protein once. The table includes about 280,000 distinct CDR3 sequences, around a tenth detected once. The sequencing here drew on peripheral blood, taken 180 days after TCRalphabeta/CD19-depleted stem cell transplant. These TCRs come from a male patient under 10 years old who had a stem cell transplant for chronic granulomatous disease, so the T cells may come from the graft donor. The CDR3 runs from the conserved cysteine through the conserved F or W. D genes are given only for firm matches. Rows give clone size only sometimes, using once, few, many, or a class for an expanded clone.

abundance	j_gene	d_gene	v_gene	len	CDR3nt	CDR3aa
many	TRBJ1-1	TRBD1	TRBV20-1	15	TGCAGTGCTACCCCCCCGGACAGGGGGAACACTGAAGCTTTCTTT	CSATPPDRGNTEAFF
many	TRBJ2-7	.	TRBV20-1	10	TGCAGTGCAAAGAAGAGGGAGCAGTACTTC	CSAKKREQYF
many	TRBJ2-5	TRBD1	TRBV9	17	TGTGCCAGCAGCCCCCAAAGGAGTACAGGGGGTGGCGAGACCCAGTACTTC	CASSPQRSTGGGETQYF
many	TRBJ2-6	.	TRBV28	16	TGTGCCAGCAGTTACGACGGGGACTCTGGGGCCAACGTCCTGACTTTC	CASSYDGDSGANVLTF
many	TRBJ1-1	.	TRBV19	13	TGTGCCAGTACCAGCCTGAGGATCACTGAAGCTTTCTTT	CASTSLRITEAFF
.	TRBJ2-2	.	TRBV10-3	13	TGTGCCATCAGTCGACTCGATTCTGGGGAGCTGTTTTTT	CAISRLDSGELFF
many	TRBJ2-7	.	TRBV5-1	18	TGCGCCAGCAGCCCGGCCAAAATGAGGACATCACAATCCTACGAGCAGTACTTC	CASSPAKMRTSQSYEQYF
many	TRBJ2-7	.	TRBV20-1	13	TGCAGTGCTAGCGCGGACTTTGACTACGAGCAGTACTTC	CSASADFDYEQYF
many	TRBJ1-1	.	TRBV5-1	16	TGCGCCAGCAGCTTCGCGGACAGAGCGCGGAACACTGAAGCTTTCTTT	CASSFADRARNTEAFF
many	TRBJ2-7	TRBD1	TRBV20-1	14	TGCAGTGCTCTCCCCGGGACAGCCTCCTACGAGCAGTACTTC	CSALPGTASYEQYF
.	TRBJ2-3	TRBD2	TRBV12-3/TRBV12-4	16	TGTGCCAGCCACTCGACACGGGGGGGCCCCAGAGATACGCAGTATTTT	CASHSTRGGPRDTQYF
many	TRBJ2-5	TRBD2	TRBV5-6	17	TGTGCCAGCAGCCCTCAGGGACTAGCGGGGGGGCAGGAGACCCAGTACTTC	CASSPQGLAGGQETQYF
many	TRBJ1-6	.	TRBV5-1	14	TGCGCCAGCAGCCCGGAAGGTCAGAAATCACCCCTCCACTTT	CASSPEGQKSPLHF
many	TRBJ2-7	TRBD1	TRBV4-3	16	TGCGCCAGCAGCCAAGAAATAAGACAGGGTACCGACGAGCAGTACTTC	CASSQEIRQGTDEQYF
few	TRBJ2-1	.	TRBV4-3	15	TGCGCCAGCAGCCAAGATGCTCACCTGTACAATGAGCAGTTCTTC	CASSQDAHLYNEQFF
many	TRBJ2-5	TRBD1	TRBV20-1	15	TGCAGTGCTAGGGTCCCGACAGGGGAGTGGGAGACCCAGTACTTC	CSARVPTGEWETQYF
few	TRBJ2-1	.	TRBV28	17	TGTGCCAGCAGCACGTTTTGGAGTGTCGGAGGTGACACTGAGCAGTTCTTC	CASSTFWSVGGDTEQFF
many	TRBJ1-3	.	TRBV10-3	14	TGTGCCATTGGGACGACAGAAAAGGGAAACACCATATATTTT	CAIGTTEKGNTIYF
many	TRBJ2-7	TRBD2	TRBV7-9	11	TGTGCCAGCCACGGGGGAGGGGAGCAGTACTTC	CASHGGGEQYF
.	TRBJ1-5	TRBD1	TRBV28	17	TGTGCCAGCAGTACTACCGGGACAGGGGTAAGGAATCAGCCCCAGCATTTT	CASSTTGTGVRNQPQHF
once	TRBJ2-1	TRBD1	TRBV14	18	TGTGCCAGCAGCCAAGAAGGCAGACCGGGACAGGGGTTCAATGAGCAGTTCTTC	CASSQEGRPGQGFNEQFF
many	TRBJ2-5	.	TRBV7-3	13	TGTGCCAGCAGCTTAACAGTCCAAGAGACCCAGTACTTC	CASSLTVQETQYF
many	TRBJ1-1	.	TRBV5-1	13	TGCGCCAGCACCACATACAGAGGCACTGAAGCTTTCTTT	CASTTYRGTEAFF
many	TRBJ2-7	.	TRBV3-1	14	TGTGCCAGCAGCCAAGACCCGGCTACCTACGAGCAGTACTTC	CASSQDPATYEQYF
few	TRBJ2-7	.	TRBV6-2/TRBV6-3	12	TGTGCCAGCAGTTACTCTTCCAGGCAGCAGTACTTC	CASSYSSRQQYF
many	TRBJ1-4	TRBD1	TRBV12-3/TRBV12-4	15	TGTGCCAGCAGTTTAATGGGACAGGGGAATGAAAAACTGTTTTTT	CASSLMGQGNEKLFF
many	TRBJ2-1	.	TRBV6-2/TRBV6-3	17	TGTGCCAGCAGTTACGTCTTCGGCGAGAGCTCCTACAATGAGCAGTTCTTC	CASSYVFGESSYNEQFF
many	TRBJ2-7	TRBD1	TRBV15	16	TGTGCCACCAGTTCCGGGACAGGGTTTTCGGTCTACGAGCAGTACTTC	CATSSGTGFSVYEQYF
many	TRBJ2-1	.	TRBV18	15	TGTGCCAGCTCACCCGGACCAGAGTGGAACAATGAGCAGTTCTTC	CASSPGPEWNNEQFF
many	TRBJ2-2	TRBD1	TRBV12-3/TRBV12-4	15	TGTGCCAGCAGTCCGGGACAGGGGGAGGCCGGGGAGCTGTTTTTT	CASSPGQGEAGELFF
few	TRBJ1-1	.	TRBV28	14	TGTGCCAGCGCCCTACAGGGAATTGGCACTGAAGCTTTCTTT	CASALQGIGTEAFF
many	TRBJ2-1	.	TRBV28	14	TGTGCCAGCAGTTTGGGCGCAACCTACAATGAGCAGTTCTTC	CASSLGATYNEQFF
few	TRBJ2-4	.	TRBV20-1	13	TGCAGTGCTAGATGGGGGGCAGGAAACATTCAGTACTTC	CSARWGAGNIQYF
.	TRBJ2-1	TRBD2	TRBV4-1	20	TGCGCCAGCAGCCAAGGGATGGGACTAGCGGGTAAAAGCTCCTACAATGAGCAGTTCTTC	CASSQGMGLAGKSSYNEQFF
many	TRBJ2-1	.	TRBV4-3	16	TGCGCCAGCAGCCAAGAGAGGGGCGACTCCTACAATGAGCAGTTCTTC	CASSQERGDSYNEQFF
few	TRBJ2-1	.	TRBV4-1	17	TGCGCCAGCAGCCAAGACGGCCTCGCGGGACGGTACAATGAGCAGTTCTTC	CASSQDGLAGRYNEQFF
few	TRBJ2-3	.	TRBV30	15	TGTGCCTGGAGTAGACTAGTTGCCTCCACAGATACGCAGTATTTT	CAWSRLVASTDTQYF
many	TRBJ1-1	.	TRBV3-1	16	TGTGCCAGCAGCCAAGATTTAGGGGCCGGGAACACTGAAGCTTTCTTT	CASSQDLGAGNTEAFF
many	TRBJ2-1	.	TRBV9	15	TGTGCCAGCAGCGTGGAGGGCAGGGCAGTGGATGAGCAGTTCTTC	CASSVEGRAVDEQFF
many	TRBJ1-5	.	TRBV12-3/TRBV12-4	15	TGTGCCAGCAGTATCCCAGGACGTTCTGGGCAGCCCCAGCATTTT	CASSIPGRSGQPQHF
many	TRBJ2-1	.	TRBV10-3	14	TGTGCCATCAGTGAGTCAATAGGAGGGAATGAGCAGTTCTTC	CAISESIGGNEQFF
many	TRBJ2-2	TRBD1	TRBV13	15	TGTGCCAGCAGTCGACAGGGGGCGCGAACCGGGGAGCTGTTTTTT	CASSRQGARTGELFF
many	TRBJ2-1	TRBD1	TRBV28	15	TGTGCCAGCAGTTCACAACAGGGGGCCTACAATGAGCAGTTCTTC	CASSSQQGAYNEQFF
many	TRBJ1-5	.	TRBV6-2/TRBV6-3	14	TGTGCCAGCAGTTACACCGGGGCTGGAGAGCCCCAGCATTTT	CASSYTGAGEPQHF
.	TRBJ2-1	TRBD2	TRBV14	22	TGTGCCAGCAAGCAAGCCGGGACTAGCGGGACCAGTATCCCAACGAAATACAATGAGCAGTTCTTC	CASKQAGTSGTSIPTKYNEQFF
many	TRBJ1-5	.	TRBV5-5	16	TGTGCCAGCAGCTTGGTCGGGAGTCTTAGCAATCAGCCCCAGCATTTT	CASSLVGSLSNQPQHF
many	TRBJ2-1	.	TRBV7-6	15	TGTGCCAGCAGCTTAGCTTGGGGGGGGCTCGATGAGCAGTTCTTC	CASSLAWGGLDEQFF
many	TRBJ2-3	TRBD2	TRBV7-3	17	TGTGCCAGCAGCCCGGGAGAGTTAGCGGGAGTCACAGATACGCAGTATTTT	CASSPGELAGVTDTQYF
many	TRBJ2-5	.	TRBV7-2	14	TGTGCCAGCAGCTTAGTGAGAGCGACGGAGACCCAGTACTTC	CASSLVRATETQYF
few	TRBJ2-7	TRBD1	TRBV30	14	TGTGCCTGGACCTCCGGGACAGGGGGATACGAGCAGTACTTC	CAWTSGTGGYEQYF
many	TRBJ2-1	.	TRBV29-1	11	TGCAGCGTTGAAGGCGCGAATGAGCAGTTCTTC	CSVEGANEQFF
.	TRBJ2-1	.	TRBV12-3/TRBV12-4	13	TGTGCCAGCAGCTCGAGGGCCGACAATGAGCAGTTCTTC	CASSSRADNEQFF
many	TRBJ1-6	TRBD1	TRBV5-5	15	TGTGCCAGCAAATGGGGACAGAACCTCAATTCACCCCTCCACTTT	CASKWGQNLNSPLHF